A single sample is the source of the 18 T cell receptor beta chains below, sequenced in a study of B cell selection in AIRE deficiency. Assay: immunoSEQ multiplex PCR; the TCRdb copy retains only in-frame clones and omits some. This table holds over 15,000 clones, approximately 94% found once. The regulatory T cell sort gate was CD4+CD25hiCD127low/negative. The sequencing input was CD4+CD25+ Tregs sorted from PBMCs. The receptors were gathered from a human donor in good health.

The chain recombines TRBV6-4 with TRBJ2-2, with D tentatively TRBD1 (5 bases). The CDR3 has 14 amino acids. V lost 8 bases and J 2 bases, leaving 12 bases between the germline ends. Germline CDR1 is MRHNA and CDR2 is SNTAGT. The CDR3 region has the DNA TGTGCCAGCCGATTCGACAGAAACACCGGGGAGCTGTTTTTT. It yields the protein CASRFDRNTGELFF.

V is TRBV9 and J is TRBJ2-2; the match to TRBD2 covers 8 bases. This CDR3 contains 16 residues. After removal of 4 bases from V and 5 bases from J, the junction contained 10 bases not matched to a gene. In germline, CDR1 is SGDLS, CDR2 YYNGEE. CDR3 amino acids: CASSPLVVAGTGELFF. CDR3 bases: TGTGCCAGCAGCCCCCTAGTTGTAGCGGGAACCGGGGAGCTGTTTTTT.

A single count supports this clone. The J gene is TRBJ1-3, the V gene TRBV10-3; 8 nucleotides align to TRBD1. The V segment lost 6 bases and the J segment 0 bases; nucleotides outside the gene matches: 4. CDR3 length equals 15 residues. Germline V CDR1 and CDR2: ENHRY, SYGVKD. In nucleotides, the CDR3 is TGTGCCATCAGGGACAGGGAGAGCTCTGGAAACACCATATATTTT. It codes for CAIRDRESSGNTIYF.

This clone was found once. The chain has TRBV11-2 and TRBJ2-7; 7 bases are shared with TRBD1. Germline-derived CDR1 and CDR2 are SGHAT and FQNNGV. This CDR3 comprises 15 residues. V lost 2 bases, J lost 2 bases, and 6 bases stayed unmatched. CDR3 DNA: TGTGCCAGCAGCTTACAGGGGACAGTCGCCTACGAGCAGTACTTC. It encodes CASSLQGTVAYEQYF. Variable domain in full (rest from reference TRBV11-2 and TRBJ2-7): EAGVAQSPRYKIIEKRQSVAFWCNPISGHATLYWYQQILGQGPKLLIQFQNNGVVDDSQLPKDRFSAERLKGVDSTLKIQPAKLEDSAVYLCASSLQGTVAYEQYFGPGTRLTVT.

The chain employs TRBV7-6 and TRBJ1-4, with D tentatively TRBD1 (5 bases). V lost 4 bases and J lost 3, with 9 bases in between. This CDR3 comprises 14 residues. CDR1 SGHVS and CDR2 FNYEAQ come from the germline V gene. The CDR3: CASSSQEPNEKLFF. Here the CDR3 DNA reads TGTGCCAGCAGCTCACAGGAGCCTAATGAAAAACTGTTTTTT.

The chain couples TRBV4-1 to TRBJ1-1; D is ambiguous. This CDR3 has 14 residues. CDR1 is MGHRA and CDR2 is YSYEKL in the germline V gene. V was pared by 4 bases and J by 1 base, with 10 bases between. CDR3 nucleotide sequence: TGCGCCAGCAGCCCCCTCATAACGAACACTGAAGCTTTCTTT. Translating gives CASSPLITNTEAFF.

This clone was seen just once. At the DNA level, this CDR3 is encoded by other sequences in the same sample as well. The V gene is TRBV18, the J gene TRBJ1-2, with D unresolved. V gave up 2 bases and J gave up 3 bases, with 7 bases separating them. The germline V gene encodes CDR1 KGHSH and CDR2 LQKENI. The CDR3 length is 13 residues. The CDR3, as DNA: TGTGCCAGCTCACCAAGGACGGACTATGGCTACACCTTC. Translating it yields CASSPRTDYGYTF.

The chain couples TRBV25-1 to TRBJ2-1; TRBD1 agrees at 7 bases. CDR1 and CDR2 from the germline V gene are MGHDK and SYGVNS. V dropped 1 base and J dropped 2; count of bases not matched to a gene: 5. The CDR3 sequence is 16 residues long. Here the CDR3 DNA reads TGTGCCAGCAGTGAATTCGGGACAGCCGCCTACAATGAGCAGTTCTTC. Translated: CASSEFGTAAYNEQFF.

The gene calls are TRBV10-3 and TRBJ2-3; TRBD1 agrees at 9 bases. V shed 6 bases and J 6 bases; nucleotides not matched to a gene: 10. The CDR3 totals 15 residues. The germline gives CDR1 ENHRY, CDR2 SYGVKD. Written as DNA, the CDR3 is TGTGCCATCAGCCTACGGGACAGGGTAGGGGATACGCAGTATTTT. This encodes CAISLRDRVGDTQYF.

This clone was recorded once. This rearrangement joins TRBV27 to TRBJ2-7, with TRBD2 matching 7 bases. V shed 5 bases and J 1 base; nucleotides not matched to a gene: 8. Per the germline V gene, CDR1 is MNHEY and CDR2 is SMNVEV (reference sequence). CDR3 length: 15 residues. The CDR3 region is CASSRVAGVSYEQYF. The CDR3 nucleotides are TGTGCCAGCAGTCGCGTCGCGGGAGTTTCCTACGAGCAGTACTTC.

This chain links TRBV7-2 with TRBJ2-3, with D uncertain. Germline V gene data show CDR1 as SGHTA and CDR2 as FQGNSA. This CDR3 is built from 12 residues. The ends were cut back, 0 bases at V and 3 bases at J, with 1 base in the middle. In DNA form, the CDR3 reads TGTGCCAGCAGCTTAGCAACAGATACGCAGTATTTT. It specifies CASSLATDTQYF. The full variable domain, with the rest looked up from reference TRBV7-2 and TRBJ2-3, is GAGVSQSPSNKVTEKGKDVELRCDPISGHTALYWYRQSLGQGLEFLIYFQGNSAPDKSGLPSDRFSAERTGGSVSTLTIQRTQQEDSAVYLCASSLATDTQYFGPGTRLTVL.

CDR3 loop: CASSLRRNYEQYF. DNA for the CDR3: TGTGCCAGCAGTTTAAGGCGGAACTACGAGCAGTACTTC. The chain is built from TRBV27 and TRBJ2-7; D is unclear. This CDR3 comprises 13 residues. The V gene's germline CDR1 is MNHEY and CDR2 SMNVEV (reference sequence). Trimming shortened V by 2 bases and J by 3 bases, and 8 bases separated the two germline ends.

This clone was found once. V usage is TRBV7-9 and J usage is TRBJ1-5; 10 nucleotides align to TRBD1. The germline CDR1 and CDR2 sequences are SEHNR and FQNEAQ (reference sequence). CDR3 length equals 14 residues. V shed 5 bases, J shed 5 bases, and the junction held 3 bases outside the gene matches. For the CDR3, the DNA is TGTGCCAGCAGCGTCGGGACAGGGGATCAGCCCCAGCATTTT. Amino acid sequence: CASSVGTGDQPQHF. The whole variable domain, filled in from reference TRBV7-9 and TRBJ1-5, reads DTGVSQNPRHKITKRGQNVTFRCDPISEHNRLYWYRQTLGQGPEFLTYFQNEAQLEKSRLLSDRFSAERPKGSFSTLEIQRTEQGDSAMYLCASSVGTGDQPQHFGDGTRLSIL.

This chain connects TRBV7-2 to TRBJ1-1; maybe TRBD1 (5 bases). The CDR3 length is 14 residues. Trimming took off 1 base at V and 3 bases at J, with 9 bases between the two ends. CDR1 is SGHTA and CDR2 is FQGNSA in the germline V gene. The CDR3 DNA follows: TGTGCCAGCAGCTTAGTAACAGGTTACACTGAAGCTTTCTTT. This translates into CASSLVTGYTEAFF.

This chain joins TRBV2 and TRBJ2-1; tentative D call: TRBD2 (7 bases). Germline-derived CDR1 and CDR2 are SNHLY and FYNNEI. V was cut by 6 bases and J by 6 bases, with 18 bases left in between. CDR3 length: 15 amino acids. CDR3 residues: CASRGGQHVRNEQFF. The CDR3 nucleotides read TGTGCCAGCAGGGGGGGGCAACACGTACGCAATGAGCAGTTCTTC.

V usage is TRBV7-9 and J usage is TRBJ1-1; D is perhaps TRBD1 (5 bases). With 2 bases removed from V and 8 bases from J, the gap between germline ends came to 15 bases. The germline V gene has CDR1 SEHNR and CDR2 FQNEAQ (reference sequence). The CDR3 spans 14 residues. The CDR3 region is CASSLQGLPSEAFF. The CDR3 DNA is TGTGCCAGCAGCTTACAGGGCCTACCCTCGGAAGCTTTCTTT.

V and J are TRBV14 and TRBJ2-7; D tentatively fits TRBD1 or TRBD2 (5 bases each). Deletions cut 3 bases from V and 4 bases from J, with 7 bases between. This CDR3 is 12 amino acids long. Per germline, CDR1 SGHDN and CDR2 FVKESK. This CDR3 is CASSHGAYEQYF. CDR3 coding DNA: TGTGCCAGCAGCCACGGGGCTTACGAGCAGTACTTC. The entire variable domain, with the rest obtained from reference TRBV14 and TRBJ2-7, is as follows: EAGVTQFPSHSVIEKGQTVTLRCDPISGHDNLYWYRRVMGKEIKFLLHFVKESKQDESGMPNNRFLAERTGGTYSTLKVQPAELEDSGVYFCASSHGAYEQYFGPGTRLTVT.

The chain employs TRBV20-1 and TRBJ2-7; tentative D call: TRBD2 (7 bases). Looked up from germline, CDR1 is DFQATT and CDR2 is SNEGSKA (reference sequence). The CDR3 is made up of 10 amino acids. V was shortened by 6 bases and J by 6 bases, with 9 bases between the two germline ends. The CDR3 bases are TGCAGTGCGGGGGGGCTCGAGCAGTACTTC. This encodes CSAGGLEQYF.